The 10 T cell receptor beta chains reported below all come from one sample, sequenced in a study of technical replicates of blood from several donors. Clones were sequenced by immunoSEQ multiplex PCR, and TCRdb holds only the in-frame ones, with some missing. Of some 87,000 clones detected, 96% appear once; the ten largest clones hold roughly 0.33%. Sequences were obtained from T cells isolated from PBMCs. Receptors were obtained from a human donor in good health.

This sequence joins TRBV5-3 and TRBJ2-7; possibly TRBD2 for D (6 bases). TRBV5-3 carries the ORF label, with uncertain function. V was pared by 1 base and J by 6 bases, with 20 bases between. The CDR3 spans 16 residues. CDR3 nucleotides: TGTGCCAGAAGCTTGAGGAGGGCTTGCATTGGCTTCGAGCAGTACTTC. It codes for CARSLRRACIGFEQYF.

In this sample, this clone turned up once. The chain combines TRBV25-1 with TRBJ2-1; D may be TRBD2 (6 bases). Trimming removed 5 bases at V and 6 bases at J, with 8 bases between. Germline loops: CDR1 MGHDK, CDR2 SYGVNS. The CDR3 is made up of 12 amino acids. CDR3 in amino acids: CASSWRANEQFF. The CDR3 DNA follows: TGTGCCAGCAGTTGGAGGGCCAATGAGCAGTTCTTC.

The V and J genes are TRBV21-1 and TRBJ2-3; the listed D gene, TRBD2, was not tested against the DNA. TRBV21-1 is listed as a pseudogene. The length of the CDR3 is 20 residues. In nucleotides, the CDR3 is TGTGCCAGCAGCCCAGGGGGGGGGACTAGCGGGAGAACGGGCACAGATACGCAGTATTTT. This sequence encodes CASSPGGGTSGRTGTDTQYF.

The rearrangement joins TRBV11-2 to TRBJ2-7; D gene ambiguous. The CDR3 spans 14 residues. CDR1 and CDR2 (germline): SGHAT, FQNNGV. V dropped 1 base and J dropped 2 bases, with 9 bases sitting between them. In nucleotides, the CDR3 is TGTGCCAGCAGCTTAGCGAGGCCCACCTACGAGCAGTACTTC. Its protein product is CASSLARPTYEQYF.

The rearrangement uses TRBV25-1 and TRBJ2-7; the match to TRBD1 covers 9 bases. Germline V gene sequence: CDR1 MGHDK, CDR2 SYGVNS. Trimming cost V 8 bases and J 5 bases; bases outside gene matches: 1. The CDR3 runs to 11 residues. CDR3 nucleotide sequence: TGTGCCAGCGGGACAGGGAACGAGCAGTACTTC. Encoded protein: CASGTGNEQYF.

The chain couples TRBV11-1 to TRBJ2-1, with D possibly TRBD1 on 6 matching bases. The CDR3 consists of 15 residues. V lost 4 bases and J lost 5, with 15 bases in between. CDR1 and CDR2 (germline): SGHAT, FQDESV (reference sequence). CDR3 residues: CASSYWGQRNNEQFF. The CDR3 coding sequence is TGTGCCAGCAGCTACTGGGGACAACGGAACAATGAGCAGTTCTTC.

The chain has TRBV9 and TRBJ2-7; the D gene is possibly TRBD2 (5 bases). CDR3 length: 15 residues. Germline CDR1 SGDLS, CDR2 YYNGEE. V shed 0 bases and J shed 0 bases, with 10 bases lying between them. The CDR3 DNA is TGTGCCAGCAGCGTAGGCGGGCCGAGCTCCTACGAGCAGTACTTC. Residues: CASSVGGPSSYEQYF.

The gene calls are TRBV7-8 and TRBJ2-7; TRBD2 agrees at 7 bases. The V segment lost 2 bases and the J segment 2 bases; nucleotides outside the gene matches: 9. CDR3 length: 16 amino acids. Germline lookup yields CDR1 SGHVS and CDR2 FQNEAQ. CDR3 protein: CASSLNVGGRTYEQYF. The CDR3 DNA follows: TGTGCCAGCAGCTTAAACGTCGGGGGGAGGACCTACGAGCAGTACTTC.

The rearrangement uses TRBV6-1 and TRBJ2-5, with 11 bases fitting TRBD2. V lost 2 bases and J lost 5; bases outside the gene matches: 4. The CDR3 length is 15 residues. Germline values: CDR1 MNHNS, CDR2 SASEGT. CDR3 sequence: CASSETLAGVETQYF. As DNA, the CDR3 is TGTGCCAGCAGTGAAACACTAGCGGGAGTTGAGACCCAGTACTTC.

V is TRBV5-1 and J is TRBJ2-3; TRBD2 matches at 7 bases. CDR1 and CDR2 (germline): SGHRS, YFSETQ. V was clipped by 3 bases and J by 2 bases; unmatched bases: 6. This CDR3 region has 15 residues. CDR3 nucleotide sequence: TGCGCCAGCAGCTCGTTAGCGGGTACCACAGATACGCAGTATTTT. Translating it yields CASSSLAGTTDTQYF.